The source of this T cell receptor beta chain is a study of cytomegalovirus exposure and HLA in healthy donors. Among the approximately 130 subjects of the validation cohort, separate from the approximately 700-subject first cohort, were the donors. The CDR3 sequence is 17 residues long. The germline V gene encodes CDR1 KGHSH and CDR2 LQKENI. The V and J ends lost 2 bases and 1 base, in that order; junction bases with no gene match: 6. Profiling relied on immunoSEQ multiplex PCR, and the TCRdb table lists in-frame clones only, not all of them. The repertoire holds around 190,000 clones, roughly three quarters seen once, with roughly 1.2% in the top ten.

Sequenced material: PBMCs. The chain employs TRBV18 and TRBJ1-5; TRBD1 matches 9 bases. This TCR derives from a woman aged 25-40 years in good health and CMV-seronegative. CDR3 in amino acids: CASSPVGTGHSNQPQHF. The CDR3 DNA reads TGTGCCAGCTCACCAGTCGGGACAGGGCACAGCAATCAGCCCCAGCATTTT.